This TCR beta chain was recovered during a study of T cell changes during pregnancy in multiple sclerosis. The assay was immunoSEQ multiplex PCR, and TCRdb's table has in-frame clones only and misses some. This sample yields around 30,000 clones, of which 90% are seen a single time; about 4.5% belongs to the top ten. The clonotype comes from a female donor with multiple sclerosis, enrolled in a pregnancy study. The input for sequencing was CD8+ T cells from peripheral blood mononuclear cells, taken in the second trimester of pregnancy.

For the CDR3, the DNA is TGTGCCAGCAGTGAAACAGGGGGTTTTGGCTACACCTTC. Protein sequence: CASSETGGFGYTF. J is TRBJ1-2 and V is TRBV6-1; TRBD1 agrees at 8 bases. V shed 2 bases, J shed 7 bases, and the junction held 3 bases outside the gene matches. CDR1 is MNHNS, CDR2 SASEGT, per germline. The CDR3 totals 13 residues.